This entry describes one T cell receptor beta chain. This sample is part of a study of blood T cell repertoires in COVID-19. Study context: Acute and convalescent COVID-19 specimens originated in the United States, Italy and Spain.

Per the germline V gene, CDR1 is SEHNR and CDR2 is FQNEAQ (reference sequence). CDR3 size: 15 residues. V lost 5 bases and J lost 6; bases outside the gene matches: 9. Some clones are missing from TCRdb's copy, which holds only in-frame ones; the method was immunoSEQ multiplex PCR. The data show fewer than 250,000 clones, approximately 87% seen once. The V call is TRBV7-9, the J call TRBJ2-2; 7 bases align to TRBD1. The clonotype comes from a woman in her seventies with acute or convalescent COVID-19. Material for sequencing was peripheral blood. The CDR3 is CASSADRASPGELFF. As DNA, the CDR3 is TGTGCCAGCAGCGCAGACAGGGCCTCACCCGGGGAGCTGTTTTTT. Variable domain in full (rest from reference TRBV7-9 and TRBJ2-2): DTGVSQNPRHKITKRGQNVTFRCDPISEHNRLYWYRQTLGQGPEFLTYFQNEAQLEKSRLLSDRFSAERPKGSFSTLEIQRTEQGDSAMYLCASSADRASPGELFFGEGSRLTVL.